This record concerns one T cell receptor beta chain sequence. What it binds is not known. Splitting of CD4+ cells produced CD45RA+ naive and CD45RA-negative memory subsets. The record originates from a study of shared clonotypes between healthy human individuals. Notes on the study in general: Rarefaction showed that sequencing of sorted subsets was incomplete (despite large depth).

Method: immunoSEQ multiplex PCR; TCRdb's copy keeps in-frame clones and lacks some. The table lists some 1.5 million clones, more than 95% of them singletons. Germline lookup yields CDR1 SGDLS and CDR2 YYNGEE. The CDR3 has 14 amino acids. Trimming cost V 3 bases and J 5 bases, with 13 bases left between them. V usage is TRBV9 and J usage is TRBJ2-3; D gene uncertain. Material for sequencing was naive CD4+ T cells sorted from blood. As for subset: CD45RA+ positively selected. The TCR originated in a man aged 30-40 years in good health. CDR3 in DNA: TGTGCCAGCAGCGCGAGACTGAGAGGAGATACGCAGTATTTT. This encodes CASSARLRGDTQYF.